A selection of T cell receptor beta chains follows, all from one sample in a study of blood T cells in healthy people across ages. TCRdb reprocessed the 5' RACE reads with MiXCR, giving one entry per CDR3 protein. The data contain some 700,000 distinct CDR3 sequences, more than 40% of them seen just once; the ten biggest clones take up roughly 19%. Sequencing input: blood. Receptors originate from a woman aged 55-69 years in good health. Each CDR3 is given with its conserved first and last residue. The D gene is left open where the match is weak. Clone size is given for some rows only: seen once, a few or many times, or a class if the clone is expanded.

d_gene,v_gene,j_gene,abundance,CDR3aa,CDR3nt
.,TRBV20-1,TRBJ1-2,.,CSVTSSNYGYTF,TGCAGTGTTACAAGCTCTAACTATGGCTACACCTTC
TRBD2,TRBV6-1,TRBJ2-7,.,CASRELAGAYEQYF,TGTGCCAGCAGAGAGCTAGCGGGAGCCTACGAGCAGTACTTC
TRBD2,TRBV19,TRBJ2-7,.,CASSRTSGSPGFDYEQYF,TGTGCCAGTAGTAGGACTAGCGGGAGTCCCGGGTTCGACTACGAGCAGTACTTC
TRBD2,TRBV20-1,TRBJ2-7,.,CSARGTSGSLIDEQYF,TGCAGTGCTAGAGGGACTAGCGGGAGCCTAATAGATGAGCAGTACTTC
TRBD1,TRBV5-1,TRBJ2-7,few,CASSYPDRVYEQYF,TGCGCCAGCAGCTACCCGGACAGGGTCTACGAGCAGTACTTC
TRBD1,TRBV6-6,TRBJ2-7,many,CASKRDRAGIEQYF,TGTGCCAGCAAAAGAGACAGGGCTGGTATCGAGCAGTACTTC
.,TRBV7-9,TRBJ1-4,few,CASSSRGVVVGQGEKLFF,TGTGCCAGCAGCTCGAGAGGGGTGGTTGTTGGTCAGGGTGAAAAACTGTTTTTT
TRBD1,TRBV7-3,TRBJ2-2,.,CASSREGTANTGELFF,TGTGCCAGCAGCCGTGAAGGGACAGCAAACACCGGGGAGCTGTTTTTT
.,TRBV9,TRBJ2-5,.,CASSSSPLRPSIDKETQYF,TGTGCCAGCAGCTCAAGCCCCCTGAGACCGAGTATAGATAAAGAGACCCAGTACTTC
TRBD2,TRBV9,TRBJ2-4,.,CASSAGEGLAKNIQYF,TGTGCCAGCAGCGCGGGGGAGGGATTGGCCAAAAACATTCAGTACTTC
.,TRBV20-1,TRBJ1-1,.,CLHDPKGTEAFF,TGCCTCCACGATCCTAAGGGAACTGAAGCTTTCTTT
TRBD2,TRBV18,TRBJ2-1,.,CASLPAVLAGVGEQFF,TGTGCCAGCTTGCCTGCGGTACTAGCGGGAGTTGGGGAGCAGTTCTTC
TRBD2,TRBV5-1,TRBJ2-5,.,CASSFGGSKETQYF,TGCGCCAGCAGCTTCGGGGGGTCGAAAGAGACCCAGTACTTC
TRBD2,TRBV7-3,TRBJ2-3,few,CASSLGTSGRGDTQYF,TGTGCCAGCAGCTTAGGGACTAGCGGGAGAGGTGATACGCAGTATTTT
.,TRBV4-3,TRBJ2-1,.,CASSRDRWNNEQFF,TGCGCCAGCAGCCGCGACAGGTGGAACAATGAGCAGTTCTTC
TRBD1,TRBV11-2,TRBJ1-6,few,CASNPGGLSYNSPLHF,TGTGCCAGCAACCCAGGGGGCCTCTCCTATAATTCACCCCTCCACTTT
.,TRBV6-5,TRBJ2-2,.,CASSLTPGHKTGELFF,TGTGCCAGCAGCCTAACTCCGGGACACAAAACCGGGGAGCTGTTTTTT
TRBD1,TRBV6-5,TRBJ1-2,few,CASAGRQGKNGYTF,TGTGCCAGCGCTGGTAGACAGGGAAAAAATGGCTACACCTTC
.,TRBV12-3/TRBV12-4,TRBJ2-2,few,CASSLRGSTGELFF,TGTGCCAGCAGTTTAAGGGGGTCCACCGGGGAGCTGTTTTTT
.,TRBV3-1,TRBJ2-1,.,CASSPLSLGEQFF,TGTGCCAGCAGCCCATTATCACTCGGCGAGCAGTTCTTC
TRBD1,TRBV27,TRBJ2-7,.,CASSLDRVGQQYF,TGTGCCAGCAGTCTGGACAGGGTAGGCCAGCAGTACTTC
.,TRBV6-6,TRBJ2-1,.,CASSSTANYNEQFF,TGTGCCAGCAGTTCGACGGCGAATTACAATGAGCAGTTCTTC
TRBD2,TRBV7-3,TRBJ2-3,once,CASSLGLFETDTQYF,TGTGCCAGCAGCTTGGGACTATTTGAGACAGATACGCAGTATTTT
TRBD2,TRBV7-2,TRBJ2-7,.,CASSSTSGYEQYF,TGTGCCAGCAGCTCCACTAGCGGGTACGAGCAGTACTTC
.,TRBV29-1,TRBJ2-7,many,CSVEFGYEQYF,TGCAGCGTTGAATTTGGCTACGAGCAGTACTTC
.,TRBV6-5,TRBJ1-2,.,CASRKTGTNYGYTF,TGTGCCAGCAGAAAAACCGGGACAAACTATGGCTACACCTTC
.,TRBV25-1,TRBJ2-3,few,CASSADDTDTQYF,TGTGCCAGCAGTGCGGACGACACAGATACGCAGTATTTT
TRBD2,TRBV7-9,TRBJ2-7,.,CASCSSGSGEQYF,TGTGCCAGCTGTTCTAGCGGGTCAGGGGAGCAGTACTTC
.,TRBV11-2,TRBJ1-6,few,CASRGLNSPLHF,TGTGCCAGCAGGGGTCTAAATTCACCCCTCCACTTT
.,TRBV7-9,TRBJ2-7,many,CASSPSLSEQYF,TGTGCCAGCAGCCCTTCGCTTTCCGAGCAGTACTTC
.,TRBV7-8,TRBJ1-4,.,CASSLGGGAREKLFF,TGTGCCAGCAGCCTAGGAGGGGGAGCCCGTGAAAAACTGTTTTTT
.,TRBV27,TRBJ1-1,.,CASFGHSGREAFF,TGTGCCAGCTTTGGCCACTCAGGACGTGAAGCTTTCTTT
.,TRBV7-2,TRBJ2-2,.,CASSLGAITGELFF,TGTGCCAGCAGCTTAGGAGCGATAACCGGGGAGCTGTTTTTT
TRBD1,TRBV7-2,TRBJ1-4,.,CASSLGQGFEKLFF,TGTGCCAGCAGCTTGGGACAGGGTTTTGAAAAACTGTTTTTT
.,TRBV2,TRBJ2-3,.,CASSVESPRTDTQYF,TGTGCCAGCAGTGTTGAGAGCCCCCGCACAGATACGCAGTATTTT